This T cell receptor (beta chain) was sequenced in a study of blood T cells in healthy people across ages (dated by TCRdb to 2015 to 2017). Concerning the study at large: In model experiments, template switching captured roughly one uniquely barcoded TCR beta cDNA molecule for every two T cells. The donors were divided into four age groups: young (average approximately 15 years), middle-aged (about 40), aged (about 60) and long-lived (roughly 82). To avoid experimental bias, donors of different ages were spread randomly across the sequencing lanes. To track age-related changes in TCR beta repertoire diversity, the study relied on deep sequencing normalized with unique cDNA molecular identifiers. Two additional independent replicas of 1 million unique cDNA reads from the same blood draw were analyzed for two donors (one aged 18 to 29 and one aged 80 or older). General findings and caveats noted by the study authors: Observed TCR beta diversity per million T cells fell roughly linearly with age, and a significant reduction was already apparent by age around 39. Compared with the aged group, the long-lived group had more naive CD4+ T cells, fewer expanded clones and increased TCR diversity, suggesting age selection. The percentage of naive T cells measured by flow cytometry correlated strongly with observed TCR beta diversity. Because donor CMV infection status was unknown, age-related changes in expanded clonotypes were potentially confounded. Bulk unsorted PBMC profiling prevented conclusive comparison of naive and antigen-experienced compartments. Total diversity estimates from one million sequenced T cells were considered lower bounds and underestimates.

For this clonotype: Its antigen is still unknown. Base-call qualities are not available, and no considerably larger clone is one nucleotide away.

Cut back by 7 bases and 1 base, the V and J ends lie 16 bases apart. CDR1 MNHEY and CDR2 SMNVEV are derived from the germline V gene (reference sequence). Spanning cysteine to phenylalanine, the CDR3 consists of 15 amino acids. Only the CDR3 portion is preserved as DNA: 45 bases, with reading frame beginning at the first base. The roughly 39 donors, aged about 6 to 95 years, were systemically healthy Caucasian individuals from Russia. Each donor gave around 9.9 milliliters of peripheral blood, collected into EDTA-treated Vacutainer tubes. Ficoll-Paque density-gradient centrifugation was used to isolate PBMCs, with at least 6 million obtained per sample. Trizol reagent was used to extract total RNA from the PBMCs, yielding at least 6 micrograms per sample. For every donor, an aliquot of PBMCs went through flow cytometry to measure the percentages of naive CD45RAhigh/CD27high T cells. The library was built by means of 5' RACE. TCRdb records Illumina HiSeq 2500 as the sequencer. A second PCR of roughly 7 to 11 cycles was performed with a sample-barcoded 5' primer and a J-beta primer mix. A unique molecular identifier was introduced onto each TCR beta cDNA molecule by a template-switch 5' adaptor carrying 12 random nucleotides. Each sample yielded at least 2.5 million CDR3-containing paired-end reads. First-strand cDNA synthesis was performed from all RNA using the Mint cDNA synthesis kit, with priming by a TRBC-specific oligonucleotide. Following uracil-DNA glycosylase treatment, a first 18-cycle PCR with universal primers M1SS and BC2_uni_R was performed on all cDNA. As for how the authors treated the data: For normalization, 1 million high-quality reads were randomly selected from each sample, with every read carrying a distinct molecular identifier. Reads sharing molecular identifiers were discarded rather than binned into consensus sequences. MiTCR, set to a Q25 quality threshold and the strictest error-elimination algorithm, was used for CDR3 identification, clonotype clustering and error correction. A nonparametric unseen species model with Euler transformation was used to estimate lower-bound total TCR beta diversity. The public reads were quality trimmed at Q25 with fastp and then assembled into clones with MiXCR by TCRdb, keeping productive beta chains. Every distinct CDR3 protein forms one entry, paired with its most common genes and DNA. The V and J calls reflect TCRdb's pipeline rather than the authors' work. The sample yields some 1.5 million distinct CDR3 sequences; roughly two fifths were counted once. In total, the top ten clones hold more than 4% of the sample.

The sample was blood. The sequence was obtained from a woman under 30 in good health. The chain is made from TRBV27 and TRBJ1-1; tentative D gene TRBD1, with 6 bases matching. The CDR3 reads CASIANGGPNTEAFF. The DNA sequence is TGTGCCAGCATCGCCAATGGGGGCCCGAACACTGAAGCTTTCTTT.